The T cell receptor (beta chain) described here comes from a study of T cells in Graves' hyperthyroidism and ophthalmopathy. This clonotype was found many times. TCR beta CDR3 sequences were amplified from RNA transcripts. Using the HTBI primer set, a first-round RT-PCR was run on the TCR CDR3. TCRdb independently ran MiXCR on the multiplex PCR reads; one entry per CDR3 protein. This table has roughly 240,000 distinct CDR3 sequences, less than 20% appearing once. Exclusion of a patient resulted from uncontrolled infection, other autoimmune disease, pregnancy or lactation. Each diagnosis was grounded in clinical symptoms, serum thyroxine and TRAb, thyroid ultrasound, and orbital computed tomography. About 10 ml fresh peripheral blood yielded the PBMCs. Germline lookup yields CDR1 MDHEN and CDR2 SYDVKM. The V and J ends lost 7 bases and 13 bases, in that order; junction bases with no gene match: 18. This CDR3 spans 16 amino acids.

This sequence joins TRBV28 and TRBJ2-1; 11 bases fit TRBD2. This TCR derives from a woman aged 18-29 years with Graves' ophthalmopathy. The sequenced sample was blood. The CDR3 nucleotides are TGTGCCAGCAATGACCAGGGTAGCGGGGGGGCTTTTGAACAGTTCTTC. Protein: CASNDQGSGGAFEQFF.